The clone carrying this T cell receptor beta chain has ten or more counts. With listed TCR primers and previously described methods, bulk TCR libraries were prepared. Each CDR3 protein is one row after TCRdb ran MiXCR on the PCR reads. The sample carries about 35,000 distinct CDR3 sequences, 19% recorded once. Isolation of naive CD8 T cells was achieved by sorting on a CD8+CD4-CCR7+CD45RA+ phenotype. The data were obtained in a study of molecular identifiers for immune sequencing clone quantification. The clonotype was recovered from a human donor in good health. Some libraries in this study had Jurkat cell RNA spiked in. Source material: naive CD8+ T cells from blood, with Jurkat cell RNA spiked in. Sample subset: FACS-sorted CD8+CD4-CCR7+CD45RA+ naive T cells.

CDR3 sequence: CASSLVAGGPNEQFF. In DNA form, the CDR3 reads TGTGCCAGCAGCTTAGTTGCGGGGGGACCCAATGAGCAGTTCTTC. J is TRBJ2-1 and V is TRBV7-2, with 8 bases that match TRBD2. Germline trimming cut 1 base from V and 6 bases from J; bases unmatched to any gene: 5. Germline V gene data show CDR1 as SGHTA and CDR2 as FQGNSA. The CDR3 length is 15 residues.